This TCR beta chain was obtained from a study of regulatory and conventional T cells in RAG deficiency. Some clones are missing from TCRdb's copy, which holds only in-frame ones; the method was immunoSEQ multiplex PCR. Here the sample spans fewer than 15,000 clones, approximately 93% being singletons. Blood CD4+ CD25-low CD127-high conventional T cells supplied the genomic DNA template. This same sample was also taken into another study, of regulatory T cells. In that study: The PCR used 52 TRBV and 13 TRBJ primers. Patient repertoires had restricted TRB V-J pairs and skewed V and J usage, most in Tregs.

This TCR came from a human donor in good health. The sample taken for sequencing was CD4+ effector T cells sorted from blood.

The DNA of the CDR3 is TGCGCCAGCAGCTCGGGACTAGCGGGGCCCTACGAGCAGTACTTC. It codes for CASSSGLAGPYEQYF. V and J are TRBV5-1 and TRBJ2-7; 13 bases align to TRBD2. The CDR3 spans 15 residues. Germline CDR1 SGHRS, CDR2 YFSETQ. With 3 bases clipped from V and 2 bases from J, the junction kept 2 bases outside the gene matches.